This is a list of T cell receptor beta chains from one sample in a study of shared clonotypes between healthy human individuals. Clones were sequenced by immunoSEQ multiplex PCR, and TCRdb holds only the in-frame ones, with some missing. Among 1,400,000 or so clones listed, roughly 98.5% were seen once. The source material was naive CD4+ T cells sorted from blood. These TCRs come from a man aged 30-40 years in good health. CDR3s include the opening cysteine and the closing phenylalanine or tryptophan. The order of the fields is J gene, V gene, clone size, D gene, CDR3 DNA, CDR3 protein. A D gene is named only where the DNA matches it firmly. Not all rows give a size; the values are once, few, many and, for expanded clones, a class.

j_gene: TRBJ1-4; v_gene: TRBV5-1; abundance: once; d_gene: TRBD1; CDR3nt: TGCGCCAGCAGCTTGGGGGACAGGGAACCGGAAAAACTGTTTTTT; CDR3aa: CASSLGDREPEKLFF
j_gene: TRBJ1-5; v_gene: TRBV6-5; abundance: NA; d_gene: NA; CDR3nt: TGTGCCAGCCACAGGGCGCGGGGTCAGCCCCAGCATTTT; CDR3aa: CASHRARGQPQHF
j_gene: TRBJ2-1; v_gene: TRBV4-3; abundance: NA; d_gene: TRBD2; CDR3nt: TGCGCCAGCAGCCAAGTGCCAGCGGGAGAACAACAGTTCTTC; CDR3aa: CASSQVPAGEQQFF
j_gene: TRBJ2-5; v_gene: TRBV5-5; abundance: NA; d_gene: NA; CDR3nt: TGTGCCAGCGGAAATTGGGGGGAGACCCAGTACTTC; CDR3aa: CASGNWGETQYF
j_gene: TRBJ1-2; v_gene: TRBV5-1; abundance: NA; d_gene: NA; CDR3nt: TGCGCCAGCAGCTTGGACGGGACGGCTTATGGCTACACCTTC; CDR3aa: CASSLDGTAYGYTF
j_gene: TRBJ1-1; v_gene: TRBV29-1; abundance: NA; d_gene: NA; CDR3nt: TGCAGCGTTGAAGACCTTACTTGGTTTAACACTGAAGCTTTCTTT; CDR3aa: CSVEDLTWFNTEAFF
j_gene: TRBJ2-6; v_gene: TRBV5-1; abundance: NA; d_gene: TRBD1; CDR3nt: TGCGCCAGCAGTCCCCAGTTCCCAGACAGGGTAGTCTCTGGGGCCAACGTCCTGACTTTC; CDR3aa: CASSPQFPDRVVSGANVLTF
j_gene: TRBJ1-1; v_gene: TRBV28; abundance: NA; d_gene: NA; CDR3nt: TGTGCCAGCAGCCTAAGTGGGGGGGCGCGGACTGAAGCTTTCTTT; CDR3aa: CASSLSGGARTEAFF
j_gene: TRBJ2-7; v_gene: TRBV2; abundance: NA; d_gene: TRBD2; CDR3nt: TGTGCCGCGGGCCGTTTGAGTAGCGGGAGAGTTCCCCCTTACGAGCAGTACTTC; CDR3aa: CAAGRLSSGRVPPYEQYF
j_gene: TRBJ1-2; v_gene: TRBV9; abundance: NA; d_gene: TRBD1; CDR3nt: TGTGCCAGCAGCGCAGGACAGGATTTTACCTATGGCTACACCTTC; CDR3aa: CASSAGQDFTYGYTF
j_gene: TRBJ2-7; v_gene: TRBV5-6; abundance: NA; d_gene: NA; CDR3nt: TGTGCCAGCACCTTGGGCGGTTCAAGCTCCTACGAGCAGTACTTC; CDR3aa: CASTLGGSSSYEQYF
j_gene: TRBJ2-7; v_gene: TRBV11-2; abundance: NA; d_gene: NA; CDR3nt: TGTGCCAGCAGGGACTATGGGGGAGGTCCCGCCTACGAGCAGTACTTC; CDR3aa: CASRDYGGGPAYEQYF
j_gene: TRBJ2-2; v_gene: TRBV27; abundance: NA; d_gene: TRBD1; CDR3nt: TGTGCCAGCAGTTTATCGAGGGGGCACGGCACCGGGGAGCTGTTTTTT; CDR3aa: CASSLSRGHGTGELFF
j_gene: TRBJ2-2; v_gene: TRBV6-5; abundance: NA; d_gene: NA; CDR3nt: TGTGCCAGCAGTTACTCGGCAGGCAGGGGGGAGCTGTTTTTT; CDR3aa: CASSYSAGRGELFF
j_gene: TRBJ2-7; v_gene: TRBV19; abundance: NA; d_gene: TRBD1; CDR3nt: TGTGCCAGTAGTAGCCCTCCGGGGACAGGGTACCACGAGCAGTACTTC; CDR3aa: CASSSPPGTGYHEQYF
j_gene: TRBJ1-5; v_gene: TRBV6-1; abundance: NA; d_gene: TRBD1; CDR3nt: TGTGCCAGCGGTCCGACAGGGGGTCAGCCCCAGCATTTT; CDR3aa: CASGPTGGQPQHF
j_gene: TRBJ1-1; v_gene: TRBV19; abundance: NA; d_gene: TRBD1; CDR3nt: TGTGCCAGTAGTCCTGAGGACAGGAAAGCTTTCTTT; CDR3aa: CASSPEDRKAFF
j_gene: TRBJ2-7; v_gene: TRBV15; abundance: NA; d_gene: TRBD2; CDR3nt: TGTGCCACCAGCAGCCAGGGAGGGGTGGAGCAGTACTTC; CDR3aa: CATSSQGGVEQYF
j_gene: TRBJ1-5; v_gene: TRBV9; abundance: NA; d_gene: NA; CDR3nt: TGTGCCAGCAGCGATAACAGCTTACCCCAGCAGCCCCAGCATTTT; CDR3aa: CASSDNSLPQQPQHF
j_gene: TRBJ2-3; v_gene: TRBV6-4; abundance: NA; d_gene: NA; CDR3nt: TGTGCCAGCGGGAAAGAACTCACAGATACGCAGTATTTT; CDR3aa: CASGKELTDTQYF
j_gene: TRBJ2-2; v_gene: TRBV5-1; abundance: once; d_gene: NA; CDR3nt: TGCGCCAGCAGCTTGGATACGGACCACACCGGGGAGCTGTTTTTT; CDR3aa: CASSLDTDHTGELFF
j_gene: TRBJ2-7; v_gene: TRBV29-1; abundance: NA; d_gene: NA; CDR3nt: TGCAGCGTTGACATCGCCTACGAGCAGTACTTC; CDR3aa: CSVDIAYEQYF
j_gene: TRBJ2-7; v_gene: TRBV9; abundance: NA; d_gene: NA; CDR3nt: TGTGCCAGCAGCCCCCGGGCCCAGAGCGCGTACGAGCAGTACTTC; CDR3aa: CASSPRAQSAYEQYF